A single sample gave rise to the 20 T cell receptor beta chains below, sequenced in a study of CXCR3-negative and CXCR3-positive naive CD8 T cells. Study-wide points: When CXCR3-positive naive cells were set against CXCR3-negative naive cells, the former had more hydrophobic TRB CDR3s.

The TRB cDNA libraries were prepared by 5' RACE with UMI labels. Reanalyzing the 5' RACE reads, TCRdb keeps one entry per CDR3 protein, without DNA. This sample's table has roughly 80,000 distinct CDR3 sequences. Their antigens remain unidentified. Input material: naive CXCR3+ CD8+ T cells from blood. The subset was: CD45RO-CCR7+CD27+CD95- naive CD8+ T cells expressing CXCR3 (TNR3+). The receptors here all came from a human donor in good health. Some clones in this sample may be carry-over from other donors' samples.

This chain joins TRBV7-9 and TRBJ2-1. CDR3 length: 12 residues. Germline V gene lookup returns CDR1 SEHNR and CDR2 FQNEAQ (reference sequence). The CDR3 loop is CASSLGAGEQFF.

This chain links TRBV4-2 with TRBJ2-7. The CDR3 is 14 amino acids. Germline CDR1 is LGHNA and CDR2 is YNFKEQ. The CDR3 sequence: CASSQVGATYEQYF.

The V gene is TRBV4-1, the J gene TRBJ2-5; the TCRdb D gene call, TRBD1, has no DNA to confirm it. The germline V gene has CDR1 MGHRA and CDR2 YSYEKL. The CDR3 is 16 residues long. This chain's CDR3 is CASSHIGQGPQETQYF.

The rearrangement uses TRBV29-1 and TRBJ2-7; TCRdb names TRBD2, which stays unverified in the absence of DNA. The CDR3 runs 15 residues. Germline V gene sequence: CDR1 SQVTM, CDR2 ANQGSEA. CDR3 region: CSVEWAASGGYEQYF.

The CDR3 protein is CSGPALWPKDNEQFF. The chain joins TRBV20-1 to TRBJ2-1; TCRdb proposes TRBD2, but this gene call is untestable without DNA. The germline V gene encodes CDR1 DFQATT and CDR2 SNEGSKA (reference sequence). The CDR3 totals 15 residues.

CDR3 sequence reads: CSATSGDSYNEQFF. The chain recombines TRBV29-1 with TRBJ2-1; TCRdb reports TRBD2, a call that lacks DNA to check it against. The germline CDR1 and CDR2 sequences are SQVTM and ANQGSEA. This CDR3 is built from 14 residues.

The genes are TRBV20-1 and TRBJ2-1; the TCRdb call, TRBD1, lacks DNA for checking. From germline, CDR1 is DFQATT and CDR2 SNEGSKA (reference sequence). The CDR3 totals 16 residues. The CDR3 loop reads CSARGDGGSTYNEQFF.

The rearrangement uses TRBV7-2 and TRBJ2-7; TCRdb proposes TRBD2, but this gene call is untestable without DNA. CDR3 length: 18 amino acids. The V gene's germline CDR1 is SGHTA and CDR2 FQGNSA. CDR3 in amino acids: CASSIGTSGTEGSYEQYF.

The V and J genes are TRBV6-2 or TRBV6-3 and TRBJ1-1. The V gene's germline CDR1 is MNHEY and CDR2 SVGEGT. CDR3 size: 12 residues. This CDR3 reads CASKEGYTEDFF.

The chain joins TRBV27 to TRBJ1-1; as DNA is missing, the TRBD1 call by TCRdb cannot be tested. Germline V lookup: CDR1 MNHEY, CDR2 SMNVEV (reference sequence). The CDR3 contains 14 residues. CDR3 in amino acids: CATALDLTGTEAFF.

The chain couples TRBV28 to TRBJ2-1; the D call from TCRdb, TRBD2, cannot be confirmed without DNA. The CDR3 has 18 amino acids. CDR1 MDHEN and CDR2 SYDVKM come from the germline V gene. CDR3 sequence reads: CASSFPSAGGSSYNEQFF.

The rearrangement uses TRBV7-2 and TRBJ2-1; the TCRdb call, TRBD1, lacks DNA for checking. The CDR3 runs to 16 residues. Germline assignment: CDR1 SGHTA and CDR2 FQGNSA. The CDR3 loop is CASSLVGGRSGNEQFF.

This chain connects TRBV12-3 or TRBV12-4 to TRBJ2-5; TCRdb returns TRBD1, unconfirmable since there is no DNA. This CDR3 is 14 amino acids long. The chain's CDR3 is CASSSYQGGETQYF.

The rearrangement joins TRBV4-3 to TRBJ2-1; TCRdb returns TRBD1, unconfirmable since there is no DNA. CDR3 length: 15 residues. Germline CDR1 is LGHNA and CDR2 is YSLEER. CDR3 sequence reads: CASSPGVGGWGEQFF.

The chain is built from TRBV27 and TRBJ2-3; TCRdb lists TRBD2, though no DNA is available to test this call. The CDR3 runs 17 residues. The germline V gene encodes CDR1 MNHEY and CDR2 SMNVEV (reference sequence). CDR3 sequence: CASSLITSGGPTDTQYF.

The chain is built from TRBV14 and TRBJ1-4. The CDR3 totals 15 residues. Germline V gene sequence: CDR1 SGHDN, CDR2 FVKESK. This CDR3 is CASSDRTERGEKLFF.

This sequence joins TRBV5-4 and TRBJ2-7; there is no DNA to check the TCRdb D call of TRBD1. The CDR3 totals 13 residues. Germline values: CDR1 SGHNT, CDR2 YYREEE (reference sequence). CDR3 residues: CASSGPGGYEQYF.

The chain employs TRBV12-3 or TRBV12-4 and TRBJ2-1; with no DNA, the TCRdb D assignment of TRBD1 cannot be verified. The CDR3 spans 13 residues. The CDR3 loop reads CASSSPFANEQFF.

The chain recombines TRBV11-2 with TRBJ2-3; TCRdb reports TRBD1, a call that lacks DNA to check it against. Germline V gene lookup returns CDR1 SGHAT and CDR2 FQNNGV. This CDR3 contains 15 residues. The CDR3 loop is CASSSEDRYTDTQYF. The entire variable domain, with the rest obtained from reference TRBV11-2 and TRBJ2-3, is as follows: EAGVAQSPRYKIIEKRQSVAFWCNPISGHATLYWYQQILGQGPKLLIQFQNNGVVDDSQLPKDRFSAERLKGVDSTLKIQPAKLEDSAVYLCASSSEDRYTDTQYFGPGTRLTVL.

The V and J genes are TRBV19 and TRBJ1-5; TCRdb's D gene call, TRBD1, goes unchecked for lack of DNA. The CDR3 sequence is 13 residues long. Germline lookup yields CDR1 LNHDA and CDR2 SQIVND (reference sequence). This CDR3 reads CATDGGWDQPQHF.